These 10 T cell receptor beta chains were all obtained from the same sample, sequenced in a study of Tregs in tolerant kidney transplant recipients. Produced via immunoSEQ multiplex PCR; TCRdb's table is partial and in-frame only. The sample has 50,000 to 85,000 clones, 80% to 95% seen once. The source material was CD8+ T cells from blood, sampled before the transplant. These TCRs come from a human donor who received a combined kidney and bone marrow transplant.

The chain links TRBV19 to TRBJ1-1; TRBD1 agrees at 8 bases. The CDR3 has 12 residues. Germline V CDR1 and CDR2: LNHDA, SQIVND (reference sequence). Losses at the gene ends were 10 bases for V and 1 base for J; bases not matched to a gene: 2. The CDR3, as DNA: TGTGCCACAGGGACAGGGAACACTGAAGCTTTCTTT. Its translation is CATGTGNTEAFF.

The chain is built from TRBV6-1 and TRBJ2-7, with D hard to call. The V gene's germline CDR1 is MNHNS and CDR2 SASEGT. There are 12 residues in the CDR3. Trimming stripped 8 bases from V and 6 bases from J, with 14 bases between. Here the CDR3 DNA reads TGTGCCAGCCGCGGAGACGCCCTCGAGCAGTACTTC. Protein: CASRGDALEQYF.

V gene TRBV7-2 combines with J gene TRBJ2-1, with a weak D call TRBD1 (6 bases). CDR3 length: 16 residues. Germline assignment: CDR1 SGHTA and CDR2 FQGNSA. V dropped 5 bases and J dropped 5 bases, with 19 bases sitting between them. The DNA for the CDR3 is TGTGCCAGCAGCGGTTACAGGGAGATAGATCACAATGAGCAGTTCTTC. Its translation: CASSGYREIDHNEQFF.

The rearrangement joins TRBV27 to TRBJ2-1; D is perhaps TRBD2 (5 bases). The CDR3 is 15 residues long. Germline V lookup: CDR1 MNHEY, CDR2 SMNVEV (reference sequence). Trimming took 5 bases from V and 0 from J, leaving 11 bases between them. CDR3 residues: CASSSGLSSYNEQFF. The CDR3 region has the DNA TGTGCCAGCAGTAGCGGCCTTAGCTCCTACAATGAGCAGTTCTTC.

This CDR3 reads CASSGPSTRTDTQYF. The CDR3 nucleotides read TGTGCCAGCAGCGGACCATCGACACGCACAGATACGCAGTATTTT. The chain recombines TRBV9 with TRBJ2-3; D uncertain. Trimming stripped 3 bases from V and 1 base from J, with 12 bases between. The CDR3 covers 15 residues. Germline V gene sequence: CDR1 SGDLS, CDR2 YYNGEE.

The CDR3 bases are TGTGCCAGTAGTCCAGGGTCACCAGAAGCTTTCTTT. Translated, it gives CASSPGSPEAFF. The V call is TRBV19, the J call TRBJ1-1; the D gene is possibly TRBD1 (5 bases). The length of the CDR3 is 12 residues. CDR1 LNHDA and CDR2 SQIVND come from the germline V gene (reference sequence). Trimming shortened V by 5 bases and J by 8 bases, and 12 bases separated the two germline ends.

This clone was observed once. The chain has TRBV30 and TRBJ2-1; the match to TRBD2 covers 10 bases. The junction had 11 bases not matched to a gene; V was cut back by 3 bases and J by 12 bases. The CDR3 totals 14 residues. Germline CDR1 and CDR2: GTSNPN and SVGIG (reference sequence). CDR3 amino acids: CAWREAGGPEGQFF. CDR3 nucleotides: TGTGCCTGGAGAGAAGCGGGAGGGCCCGAGGGGCAGTTCTTC.

This rearrangement joins TRBV5-8 to TRBJ2-1, with 10 bases that match TRBD2. V shed 0 bases, J shed 8 bases, and the junction held 5 bases outside the gene matches. Germline values: CDR1 SGHTS, CDR2 YDEGEE. The CDR3 length is 15 residues. Here the CDR3 reads CASSLGAGGRDEQFF. The DNA for the CDR3 is TGTGCCAGCAGCTTGGGAGCGGGGGGGCGGGATGAGCAGTTCTTC.

V gene TRBV18 combines with J gene TRBJ1-5; D gene ambiguous. Germline values: CDR1 KGHSH, CDR2 LQKENI. The CDR3 spans 15 residues. With 2 bases removed from V and 3 bases from J, the gap between germline ends came to 11 bases. The CDR3 region is CASSPGEGTNQPQHF. CDR3 DNA: TGTGCCAGCTCACCAGGGGAGGGAACCAATCAGCCCCAGCATTTT.

This clone has only a few counts. The chain recombines TRBV21-1 with TRBJ2-3; the D call of TRBD2 is as the table states it, not checked on the DNA. TRBV21-1 is shown as a pseudogene. The CDR3 consists of 16 residues. CDR3 protein: CASSKRVAGGQDTQYF. Here the CDR3 DNA reads TGTGCCAGCAGCAAAAGGGTAGCGGGAGGGCAAGATACGCAGTATTTT.